This T cell receptor (beta chain) was obtained from a study of identical twins (dated by TCRdb to about 2016). General notes on the study: To test whether fetal clonotypes persist, the study used deep sequencing on TCR alpha and beta repertoires from monozygotic twins, unrelated adults of various ages, and cord blood. Replicate twin experiments were performed at different times using different library preparation protocols to rule out contamination.

In the germline V gene, CDR1 corresponds to MDHEN and CDR2 to SYDVKM. Clipping removes 5 bases from V and 2 bases from J, with 6 as the unmatched junction base count. The CDR3 sequence holds 14 residues, the cysteine and phenylalanine included. The only DNA kept is the CDR3, 42 bases in frame from the first base. Paper-wide results and their limitations: Invariant T cells such as MAIT and iNKT could partly confound zero-insertion analyses, though diverse VJ usage argued against this for most clonotypes. In monozygotic twins, recombination models systematically underestimated out-of-frame TCR alpha sharing, but the models matched the sharing seen between unrelated individuals. Because the same donors could not be followed over many years, the conclusions relied on cross-sectional statistical analysis. Abundant cord blood beta clonotypes carried fewer insertions; young adult naive repertoires showed a weaker similar trend, while memory repertoires showed none. In beta out-of-frame sequences, excess twin sharing was weaker, because having fewer shared sequences lowered the signal-to-noise ratio. Out-of-frame TCR alpha sequences shared between twins showed an excess of low generation-probability sequences compared with coincidental sharing between unrelated individuals.

Every donor in the study was a healthy Caucasian. Three pairs of female monozygotic twins, all aged roughly 18 to 29 years, were included in the twin cohort. Peripheral blood mononuclear cells were the source from which RNA for the TCR libraries was isolated. Library creation used 5' RACE. Instrument used: Illumina HiSeq 2000. Template switching added a universal primer binding site, and the final cDNA carried a unique molecular identifier that allowed TCR cDNA molecules to be counted accurately. First-strand cDNA for TCR alpha and beta chains was synthesized from specific primers in the conserved constant-segment region. To control for contamination, every cDNA library was double barcoded, receiving both a SMART-Mk sample barcode and Illumina barcodes. TruSeq adapter sequences, together with Illumina sample barcodes, were added in two successive PCR steps. TCR alpha and beta cDNA libraries were sequenced on the Illumina HiSeq platform with custom primers. The original pipeline was this. Unique molecular identifiers were extracted from raw reads with MiGEC, and CDR3 positions were determined with MiXCR. For each individual, recombination models were inferred using an EM algorithm with the repgenHMM and IGoR tools. Shared clonotype analysis was performed with the tcR package in R, normalizing sharing by the product of cloneset sizes. To study raw recombination without the effects of thymic and clonal selection, out-of-frame nonproductive sequences were analyzed. Starting from the raw public reads, TCRdb applied fastp trimming at Q25, assembled clones with MiXCR and retained in-frame beta chains. CDR3 protein sequences are deduplicated, and each keeps its most common genes and DNA. None of the V and J calls come from the authors' own analysis; TCRdb made them. The sample data list some 900,000 distinct CDR3 sequences, and roughly an eighth of these were observed just once. The ten top clones hold roughly 1.6% of the sample.

On this clonotype: Its antigen is not yet known. Per-nucleotide qualities are absent, and no much larger clonotype sits a single base away.

These data were also filed under a second study, of yellow fever vaccine responses in identical twins. The second paper further reports: According to the authors, in identical twins the way T cells responded to vaccination appeared partly convergent and partly personalized. Focusing on identical twins, the study followed the T cell clones that responded to the vaccine, and did so with precision.

The chain is encoded by TRBV28 joined to TRBJ2-7, with TRBD1 matching 7 junction bases. The material sequenced was PBMCs. This sequence originates from a woman aged 18-30 years in good health. For the CDR3, the sequence is CASSPGQVAYEQYF. The DNA sequence is given as TGTGCCAGCAGTCCCGGACAGGTGGCCTACGAGCAGTACTTC.